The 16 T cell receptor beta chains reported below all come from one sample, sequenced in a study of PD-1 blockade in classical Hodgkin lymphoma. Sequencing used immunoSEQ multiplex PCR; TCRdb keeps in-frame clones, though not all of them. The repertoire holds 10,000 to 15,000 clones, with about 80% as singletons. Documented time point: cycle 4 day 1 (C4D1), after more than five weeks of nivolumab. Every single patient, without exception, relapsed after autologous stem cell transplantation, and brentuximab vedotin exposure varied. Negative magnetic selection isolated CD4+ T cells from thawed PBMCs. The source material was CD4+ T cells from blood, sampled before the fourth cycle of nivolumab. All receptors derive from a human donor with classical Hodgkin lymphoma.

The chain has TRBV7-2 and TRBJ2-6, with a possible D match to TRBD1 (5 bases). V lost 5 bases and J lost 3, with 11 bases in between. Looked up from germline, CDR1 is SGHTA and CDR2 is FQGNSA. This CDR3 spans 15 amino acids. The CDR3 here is CASSEQEIGANVLTF. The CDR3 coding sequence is TGTGCCAGCAGCGAACAGGAGATTGGGGCCAACGTCCTGACTTTC.

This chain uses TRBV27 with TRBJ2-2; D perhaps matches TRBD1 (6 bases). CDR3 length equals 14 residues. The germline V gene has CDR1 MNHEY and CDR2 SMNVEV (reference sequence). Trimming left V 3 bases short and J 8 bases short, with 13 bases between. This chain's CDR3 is CASSFEGVSGELFF. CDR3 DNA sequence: TGTGCCAGCAGTTTTGAGGGGGTCTCGGGGGAGCTGTTTTTT.

CDR3 protein: CAWSVQDGRYGYTF. The CDR3 bases are TGTGCCTGGAGTGTACAGGACGGACGCTATGGCTACACCTTC. The chain uses TRBV30 and TRBJ1-2, with D possibly matching TRBD1 (5 bases). The CDR3 loop spans 14 amino acids. Germline V CDR1 and CDR2: GTSNPN, SVGIG (reference sequence). Trimming took 0 bases from V and 4 from J, leaving 12 bases between them.

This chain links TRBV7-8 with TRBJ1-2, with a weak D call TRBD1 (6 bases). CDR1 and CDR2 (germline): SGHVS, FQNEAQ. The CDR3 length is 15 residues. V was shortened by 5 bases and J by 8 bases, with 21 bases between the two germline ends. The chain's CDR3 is CASSTRTVQSTGYTF. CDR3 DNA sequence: TGTGCCAGCAGCACCCGGACAGTCCAGTCTACCGGCTACACCTTC.

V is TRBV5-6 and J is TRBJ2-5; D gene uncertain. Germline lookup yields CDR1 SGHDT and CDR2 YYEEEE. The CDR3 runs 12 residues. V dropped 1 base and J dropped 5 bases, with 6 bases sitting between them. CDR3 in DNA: TGTGCCAGCAGCTTGTGGGTCGAGACCCAGTACTTC. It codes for CASSLWVETQYF.

CDR3 sequence reads: CASSLGISTDTQYF. DNA of the CDR3: TGTGCCAGCAGCTTAGGGATTAGCACAGATACGCAGTATTTT. V is TRBV7-7 and J is TRBJ2-3; D is ambiguous. The ends were cut back, 1 base at V and 0 bases at J, with 5 bases in the middle. Looked up from germline, CDR1 is SSHAT and CDR2 is FNYEAQ (reference sequence). The CDR3 runs 14 residues.

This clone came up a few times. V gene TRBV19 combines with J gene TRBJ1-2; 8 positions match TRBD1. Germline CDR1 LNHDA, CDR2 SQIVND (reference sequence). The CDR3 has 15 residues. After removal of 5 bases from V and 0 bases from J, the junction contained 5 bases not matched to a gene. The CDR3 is CASSPGTGPNYGYTF. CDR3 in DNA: TGTGCCAGTAGTCCTGGGACAGGTCCTAACTATGGCTACACCTTC.

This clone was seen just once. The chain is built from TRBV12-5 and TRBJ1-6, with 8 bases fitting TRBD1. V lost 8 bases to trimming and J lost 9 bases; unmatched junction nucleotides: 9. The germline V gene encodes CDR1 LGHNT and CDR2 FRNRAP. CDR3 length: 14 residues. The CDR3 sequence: CASKRDRRGSPLHF. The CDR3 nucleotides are TGTGCTAGTAAGCGGGACAGGAGGGGTTCACCCCTCCACTTT. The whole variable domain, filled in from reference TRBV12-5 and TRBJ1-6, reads DARVTQTPRHKVTEMGQEVTMRCQPILGHNTVFWYRQTMMQGLELLAYFRNRAPLDDSGMPKDRFSAEMPDATLATLKIQPSEPRDSAVYFCASKRDRRGSPLHFGNGTRLTVT.

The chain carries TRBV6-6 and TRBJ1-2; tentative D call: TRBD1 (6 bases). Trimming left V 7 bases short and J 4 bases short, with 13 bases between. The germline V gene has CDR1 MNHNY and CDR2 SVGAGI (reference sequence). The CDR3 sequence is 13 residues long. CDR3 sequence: CASNPTGVYGYTF. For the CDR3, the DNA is TGTGCCAGCAACCCGACAGGTGTCTATGGCTACACCTTC.

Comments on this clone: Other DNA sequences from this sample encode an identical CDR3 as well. CDR3 amino acids: CASSLLAGLAKNIQYF. CDR3 DNA sequence: TGTGCCAGCAGTTTACTAGCGGGACTAGCCAAAAACATTCAGTACTTC. The chain uses TRBV28 and TRBJ2-4; 9 bases map to TRBD2. Germline V gives CDR1 MDHEN, CDR2 SYDVKM. The CDR3 totals 16 residues. The trim removed 2 bases at V and 0 bases at J, leaving 2 bases unmatched.

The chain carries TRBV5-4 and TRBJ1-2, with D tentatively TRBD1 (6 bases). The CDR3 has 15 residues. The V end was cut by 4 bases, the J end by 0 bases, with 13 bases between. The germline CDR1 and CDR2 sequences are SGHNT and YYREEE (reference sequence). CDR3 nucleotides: TGTGCCAGCAGCCCCTCAGGGGCTTCTAACTATGGCTACACCTTC. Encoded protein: CASSPSGASNYGYTF.

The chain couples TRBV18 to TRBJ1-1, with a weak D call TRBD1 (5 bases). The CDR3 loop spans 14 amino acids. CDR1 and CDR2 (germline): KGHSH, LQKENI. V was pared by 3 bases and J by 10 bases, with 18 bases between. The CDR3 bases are TGTGCCAGCTCACCCAGCGGGCACGGGGCGGTAGCTTTCTTT. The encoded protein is CASSPSGHGAVAFF.

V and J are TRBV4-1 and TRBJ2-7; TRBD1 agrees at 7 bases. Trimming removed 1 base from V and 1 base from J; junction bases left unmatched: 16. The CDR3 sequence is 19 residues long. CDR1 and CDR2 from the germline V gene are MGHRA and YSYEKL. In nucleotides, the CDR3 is TGCGCCAGCAGCCAAGTAGTTGCTCACCGGGACAGAGTATCCTACGAGCAGTACTTC. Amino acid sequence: CASSQVVAHRDRVSYEQYF.

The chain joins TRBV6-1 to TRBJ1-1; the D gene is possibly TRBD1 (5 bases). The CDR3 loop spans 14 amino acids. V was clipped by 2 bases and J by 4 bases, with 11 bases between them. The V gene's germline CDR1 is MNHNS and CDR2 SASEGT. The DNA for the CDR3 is TGTGCCAGCAGTGAACGGGACGGGATCACTGAAGCTTTCTTT. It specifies CASSERDGITEAFF.

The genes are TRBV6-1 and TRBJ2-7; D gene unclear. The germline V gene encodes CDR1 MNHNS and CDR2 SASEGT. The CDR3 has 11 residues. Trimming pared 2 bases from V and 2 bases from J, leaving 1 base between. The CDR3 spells CASSEPYEQYF. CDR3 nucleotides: TGTGCCAGCAGTGAACCCTACGAGCAGTACTTC.

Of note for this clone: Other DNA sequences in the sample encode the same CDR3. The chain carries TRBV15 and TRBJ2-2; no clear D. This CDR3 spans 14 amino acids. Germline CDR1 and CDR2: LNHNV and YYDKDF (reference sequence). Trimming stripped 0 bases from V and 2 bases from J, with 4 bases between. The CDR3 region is CATSRDRNTGELFF. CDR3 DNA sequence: TGTGCCACCAGCAGAGATAGAAACACCGGGGAGCTGTTTTTT.